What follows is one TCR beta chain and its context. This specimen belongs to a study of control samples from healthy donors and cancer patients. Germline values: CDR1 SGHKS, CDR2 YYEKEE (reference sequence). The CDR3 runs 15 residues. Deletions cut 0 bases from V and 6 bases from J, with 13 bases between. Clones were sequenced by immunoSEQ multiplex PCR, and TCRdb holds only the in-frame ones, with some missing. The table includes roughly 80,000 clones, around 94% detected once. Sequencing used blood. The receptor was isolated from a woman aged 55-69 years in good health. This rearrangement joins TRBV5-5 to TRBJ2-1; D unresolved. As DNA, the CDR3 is TGTGCCAGCAGCTTGGTCGTCTGGCCACCCAATGAGCAGTTCTTC. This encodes CASSLVVWPPNEQFF. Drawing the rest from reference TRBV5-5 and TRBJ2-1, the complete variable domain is DAGVTQSPTHLIKTRGQQVTLRCSPISGHKSVSWYQQVLGQGPQFIFQYYEKEERGRGNFPDRFSARQFPNYSSELNVNALLLGDSALYLCASSLVVWPPNEQFFGPGTRLTVL.